The present TCR beta chain was sequenced within a study of cytomegalovirus exposure and HLA in healthy donors (dated by TCRdb to 2016 to 2017). About the study as a whole: In an earlier analysis of some 550 of the donors, 250 to 350 Gb of sequence data and 117 million unique TCR beta sequences from 150 million to 200 million T cells were reported. Around 320 gigabases of sequencing data and tens of millions of unique TCR sequences were included in an early release covering 550 to 650 HLA-typed donors. Of the 398 genotyped donors, 81% fell in the genetic ancestry cluster associated with self-reported Caucasian donors. The aim of the study was to test whether cataloging public T cell receptors could identify signatures of past pathogen exposure. The study profiled the T cell repertoires of fewer than 850 subjects by immunosequencing and related them to cytomegalovirus serostatus. Along with the approximately 650-subject first cohort, a separate validation cohort of over 90 different subjects was used. To predict cytomegalovirus infection status, the study combined high-throughput TCR immunosequencing, statistical association of individual TCRs with disease status, and machine learning. A later analysis re-examined previously published TCR beta repertoires from 600 to 700 donors and added high-resolution HLA genotyping to investigate patterns of TCR occurrence. In the later analysis, no new phenotypic data were used to find candidate immune exposures; instead, reliance was placed on TCR beta sequences and their occurrence across donors. An earlier analysis of 450 to 750 of the donors used high-throughput TCR beta sequencing to judge whether each TCR beta V gene segment behaved as functional or pseudogenic. Alongside the repertoire data, information on donor age, sex, ethnicity and CMV serostatus was compiled. In a later genetic analysis, genome-wide SNP genotypes for about three fifths of the 666 donors were used, and that subset was treated as a discovery cohort. All discovery cohort repertoires had been generated using a single sequencing platform. Both class I and class II loci were covered by HLA typing, at four-digit resolution. Typing coverage varied by locus: 629-630 donors for A, B, C, DRB1 and DQB1; approximately 560 for DQA1; about 600 for DPA1; approximately 490 for DPB1. About five DR-DQ haplotypes were treated as single units for association and clustering because of strong linkage in the cohort. On average, around 240,000 unique TCR beta nucleotide sequences were sequenced per donor among about 400 genotyped donors of the cohort, with 15% to 20% of those sequences being non-productive.

There are a few counts of this clone. The antigen it recognizes is unknown. Per-nucleotide qualities are absent, and no much larger clonotype sits a single base away. The trim is 2 bases for V and 0 bases for J, with a gap of 10 bases between the germline ends. The germline V gene provides CDR1 LGHNA and CDR2 YSLEER. The CDR3 measures 15 amino acids from cysteine to phenylalanine. The entry retains the CDR3 DNA only, 45 bases that are in frame from base 1. Library construction relied on the immunoSEQ multiplex PCR assay. The multiplex PCR relied on a mix of 60 forward primers for TCR Vbeta segments and 13 reverse primers for TCR Jbeta segments. The CDR3 region of rearranged TCR beta genes was amplified from genomic DNA by a multiplex PCR assay. The Illumina HiSeq System was used to sequence the amplified TCR beta libraries as 87-base-pair reads. Regarding the original processing steps: A later analysis counted approximately 76 million unique TCR beta chains across the 640 or so repertoires, and 9.5 million to 11 million of these chains were shared by at least two donors. A nearest-neighbor algorithm error-corrected the raw reads and collapsed the reads into unique sequences, merging closely related sequences to remove PCR and sequencing errors. Alignment of CDR3 sequences to IMGT reference sequences was used to assign V, D and J gene segments. For a sequence to be retained, a match of at least six nucleotides to both a V gene segment and a J gene segment was required. Rearrangements were classified as productive when the CDR3 lacked stop codons and remained in frame with V and J, and all other rearrangements were classified as non-productive. Following IMGT convention, CDR3 was defined as the stretch from the second conserved V-encoded cysteine to the conserved J-encoded phenylalanine. In an earlier analysis of more than 550 of the donors, sequences lacking an unambiguous match to a single V gene segment were excluded. In an earlier analysis of roughly 500 of the donors, V segments were called functional above 56.7% productive rearrangements and were called segregating when the between-donor standard deviation exceeded 5%. A statistical classification framework was built to diagnose cytomegalovirus status from the catalog of TCR beta chain sequences. A later analysis assigned V and J genes by comparing TCR nucleotide sequences with IMGT/GENE-DB human TR gene sequences. Using the TCRdist pipeline, a later analysis assigned CDR3 sequences along with most-parsimonious VDJ recombination scenarios. In a later analysis, every TCR beta chain was defined by the combination of its CDR3 amino acid sequence and its V-gene family, and reads without a unique V-gene family were dropped. As a way to deal with suspected cross-contamination and a sequencing artifact, a later analysis dropped roughly 620 nucleotide sequences that were highly shared and had low generation probability. In a later analysis, a clonal expansion index was calculated for each public chain from normalized within-repertoire ranks of inferred template counts. Generation probabilities in a later analysis came from a VDJ recombination model fitted to out-of-frame rearrangements, and those results were checked against IGoR. Hypergeometric tests were used in a later analysis to score TCR-TCR, TCR-HLA and TCR-CMV co-occurrence, with a repertoire-size bias correction applied to the TCR pairs. In a later analysis, false discovery rates were estimated by permuting HLA or CMV assignments 20 times. In a later analysis, co-occurring TCRs were grouped using DBSCAN, with TCRdist sequence similarity added in when clustering inside HLA-allele-positive subsets. Repertoires with fewer than 30,000 or more than 120,000 public chains, plus five repertoires with anomalous nucleotide sharing, were excluded from co-occurrence clustering. TCRdb re-hosts the immuneACCESS table, in-frame sequences only. Its copies lack some clones; in the studies checked, an unresolved V gene accounts for under half of them, and the cause for the rest is not known. The D gene and trimming were derived from the DNA, and the V and J assignments and clone size from that table. Within this sample are about 180,000 clones, with about 81% of them counted one time only. The ten biggest clones cover 1.5% of the sample.

The cohort was made up of approximately 670 healthy bone marrow donors. Cohort members were all nominally healthy when sampled, although unrecorded immune exposures were likely present. The donor was CMV seronegative and belonged to the group of 320 or so seronegative cohort members. A peripheral blood sample was collected from each donor, and TCR beta sequencing was performed on peripheral blood mononuclear cells. Genomic DNA extraction from the blood cell samples was performed with the Qiagen DNeasy Blood Extraction Kit. Here is what the overall study found, with its caveats: In a later analysis, most CMV-associated TCR beta chains were found to appear HLA-restricted, with HLA associations seemingly driven largely by CMV exposure. Because counts were too low, roughly 17 rarely observed V segments, including chromosome 9 orphons, were left out of the earlier analysis of 500 to 750 of the donors. Some IMGT-functional V segments, including TRBV6-2 and TRBV6-3, could not be distinguished by the 87-base-pair reads and were therefore excluded. In a later analysis, HLA-associated TCR beta chains were found to be more clonally expanded and to have lower generation probabilities than equally common non-associated chains. In a later analysis, several top co-occurrence clusters were reported to appear linked to parvovirus B19, influenza, CMV and Epstein-Barr virus. A cluster of highly shared sequence variants was judged likely to represent a technical artifact of the sequencing pipeline. At a false discovery rate of 0.05, a later analysis linked some 17,000 TCR beta sequences to specific HLA alleles. According to the authors, the approach could potentially be generalized to other disease states and immunological phenotypes. The study listed 150 to 200 TCR beta chains as associated with cytomegalovirus. For the cohort, immune exposure information was limited to CMV serostatus. In vitro tests confirmed that a few of the cytomegalovirus-associated TCR beta chains recognize cytomegalovirus antigens. In a later analysis, TCR association rates were found to vary across HLA loci, with the most associated TCRs seen for DRB1 alleles and the fewest for HLA-C alleles. A further reported finding was that TCR beta sequences accurately predicted the HLA-A and HLA-B alleles for most subjects in the first cohort. Most TCR sequences were seen in very few donors, while some public TCRs were found in many individuals. In an earlier analysis of approximately 590 of the donors, most TCR beta V segments were observed in productive rearrangements about 87% or about 30% of the time, broadly matching IMGT annotations. HLA typing was unavailable for some donors at each locus, so association tests used only the typed subset. In a later genetic analysis, fewer N-insertions in productive TCRs were reported among donors in an Asian-associated ancestry cluster than the roughly 640-donor mean. Roughly uniform sequencing depth across donors was assumed in presence/absence analyses, although this assumption may not hold. Correlated functional status among segregating V segments might reflect linkage disequilibrium, but an unknown experimental factor could not be ruled out. V-gene and J-gene trimming of TCR beta chains was associated with a missense DCLRE1C variant in a later genetic analysis, and the association was replicated in an independent cohort. The classifier was reported to diagnose cytomegalovirus status with high specificity and sensitivity in both the original and validation cohorts. This cohort had only TCR beta chains sequenced, and the lack of alpha or paired-chain data limited which features could be detected. When HLA alleles, especially DR and DQ, strongly co-occurred, TCR associations were difficult to assign to individual alleles.

The sequenced sample was PBMCs. This chain is built from TRBV4-3 and TRBJ1-2, with the identity of the D gene unclear. The TCR originated in a man aged 35 to 55 in good health and CMV-seronegative. The nucleotides are TGCGCCAGCAGCCAATTCTACGGAGCTAACTATGGCTACACCTTC. Its product reads: CASSQFYGANYGYTF.